This T cell receptor beta chain emerged from a study of shared clonotypes between healthy human individuals. Study-level results: Depth was large, yet rarefaction showed that sorted-subset sequencing was incomplete. Non-shared clonotypes displayed generation probabilities falling below those of clonotypes present in all four donors.

This clone was counted a single time. Antigen: not known. All participating donors were Caucasian adults from Nashville, Tennessee. Profiled with immunoSEQ multiplex PCR; TCRdb holds only in-frame clones, not every one. The sample has 2 million to 3 million clones, more than 85% seen once; the top ten hold approximately 0.35%. Germline lookup yields CDR1 SGHNT and CDR2 YYREEE (reference sequence). V was pared by 0 bases and J by 9 bases, with 7 bases between. CDR3 size: 12 residues. This clonotype originated in a man in his late teens or twenties in good health. Some clones in this sample may be carry-over from other donors' samples. The chain combines TRBV5-4 with TRBJ2-1, with unresolved D. The sequenced sample consisted of naive CD4+ T cells from PBMCs. Subset denoted: CD45RA+ positively selected. In DNA form, the CDR3 reads TGTGCCAGCAGCTTGGAACAGATTGAGCAGTTCTTC. Translating it yields CASSLEQIEQFF.